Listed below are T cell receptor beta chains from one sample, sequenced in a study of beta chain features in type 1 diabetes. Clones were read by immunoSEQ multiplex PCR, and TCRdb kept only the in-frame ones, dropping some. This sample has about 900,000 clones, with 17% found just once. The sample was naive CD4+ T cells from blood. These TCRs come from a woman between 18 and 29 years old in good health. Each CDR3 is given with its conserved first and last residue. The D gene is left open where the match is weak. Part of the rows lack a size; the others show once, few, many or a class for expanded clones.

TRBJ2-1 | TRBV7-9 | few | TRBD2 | CASSLAFLAGRDEQFF | TGTGCCAGCAGCTTAGCTTTCCTAGCGGGGAGAGATGAGCAGTTCTTC
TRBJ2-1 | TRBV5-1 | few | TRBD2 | CASSPPGTSGRGSYNEQFF | TGCGCCAGCAGCCCCCCCGGGACTAGCGGGAGAGGCTCCTACAATGAGCAGTTCTTC
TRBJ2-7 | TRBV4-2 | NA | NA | CASSQDLADKRHF | TGTGCCAGCAGCCAAGATTTGGCCGACAAAAGACACTTC
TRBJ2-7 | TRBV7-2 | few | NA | CASSFRLSSYEQYF | TGTGCCAGCAGCTTTCGGCTGAGCTCCTACGAGCAGTACTTC
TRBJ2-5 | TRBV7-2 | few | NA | CASSLVLGETQYF | TGTGCCAGCAGCTTAGTTTTGGGGGAGACCCAGTACTTC
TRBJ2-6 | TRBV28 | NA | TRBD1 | CASRGQSKLSGANVLTF | TGTGCCAGCAGGGGACAGAGCAAACTCTCTGGGGCCAACGTCCTGACTTTC
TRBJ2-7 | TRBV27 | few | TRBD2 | CASSLSGRAAYEQYF | TGTGCCAGCAGTCTAAGCGGGAGGGCCGCCTACGAGCAGTACTTC
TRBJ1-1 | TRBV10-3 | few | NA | CAIGGNTEAFF | TGTGCCATCGGAGGGAACACTGAAGCTTTCTTT
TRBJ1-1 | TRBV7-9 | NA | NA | CASSLEFRSPSWGAFF | TGTGCCAGCAGCTTAGAGTTCCGGTCCCCAAGCTGGGGAGCTTTCTTT
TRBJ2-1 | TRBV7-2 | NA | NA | CASSSTSSYNEQFF | TGTGCCAGCAGCTCCACAAGCTCCTACAATGAGCAGTTCTTC
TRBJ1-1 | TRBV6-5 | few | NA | CASRRQLNTEAFF | TGTGCCAGCAGGCGACAGTTGAACACTGAAGCTTTCTTT
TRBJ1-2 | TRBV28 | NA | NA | CASSPSYGYTF | TGTGCCAGCAGTCCTAGCTATGGCTACACCTTC
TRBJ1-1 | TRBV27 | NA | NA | CASSSRGTLNTEAFF | TGTGCCAGCAGTTCACGTGGGACATTGAACACTGAAGCTTTCTTT
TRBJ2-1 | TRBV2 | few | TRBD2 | CATRLAGEGEQFF | TGTGCCACCCGACTAGCGGGAGAGGGTGAGCAGTTCTTC
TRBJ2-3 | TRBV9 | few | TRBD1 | CASSYDRVAVTQYF | TGTGCCAGCAGCTACGACAGGGTGGCAGTTACGCAGTATTTT
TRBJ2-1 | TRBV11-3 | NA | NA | CASSLVKSGGGGHNEQFF | TGTGCCAGCAGCTTAGTCAAATCCGGAGGGGGAGGCCACAATGAGCAGTTCTTC
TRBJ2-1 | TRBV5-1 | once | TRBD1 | CASGDIDRGAQFF | TGCGCCAGCGGCGACATCGACAGGGGGGCGCAGTTCTTC
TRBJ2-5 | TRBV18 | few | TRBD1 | CASSPPDRGRETQYF | TGTGCCAGCTCACCACCGGACAGGGGGCGTGAGACCCAGTACTTC
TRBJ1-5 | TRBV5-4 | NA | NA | CASSLSGARQPQHF | TGTGCCAGCAGCTTATCGGGGGCGCGGCAGCCCCAGCATTTT
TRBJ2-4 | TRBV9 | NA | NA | CASSAGIGKNIQYF | TGCGCCAGCAGCGCCGGTATAGGCAAAAACATTCAGTACTTC
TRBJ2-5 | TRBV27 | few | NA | CARVRRETQYF | TGTGCCCGGGTCCGTCGAGAGACCCAGTACTTC
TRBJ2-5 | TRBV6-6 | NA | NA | CASSISGPGETQYF | TGTGCCAGCAGTATTTCTGGGCCGGGGGAGACCCAGTACTTC
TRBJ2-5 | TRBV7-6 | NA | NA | CASSLRGAFQETQYF | TGTGCCAGCAGCCTCAGGGGCGCCTTCCAAGAGACCCAGTACTTC
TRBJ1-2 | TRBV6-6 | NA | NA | CASGYQGPSYGYTF | TGTGCCAGCGGTTACCAGGGACCAAGCTATGGCTACACCTTC
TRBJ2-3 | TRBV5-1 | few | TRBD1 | CASSLRDSRTDTQYF | TGCGCCAGCAGCTTAAGGGACAGTCGCACAGATACGCAGTATTTT
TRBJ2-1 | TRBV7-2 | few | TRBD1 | CASSLGQGNEQFF | TGTGCCAGCAGCTTAGGACAGGGGAATGAGCAGTTCTTC
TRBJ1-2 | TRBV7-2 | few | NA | CASSRSHSLEGYTF | TGTGCCAGCAGCCGATCGCACAGCTTGGAAGGCTACACCTTC
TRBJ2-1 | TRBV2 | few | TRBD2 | CASRPGLAADNEQFF | TGTGCCAGCCGACCGGGGCTAGCGGCTGACAATGAGCAGTTCTTC
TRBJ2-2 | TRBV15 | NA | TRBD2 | CATSRALAGGTGELFF | TGTGCCACCAGCAGAGCCCTAGCGGGAGGGACCGGGGAGCTGTTTTTT
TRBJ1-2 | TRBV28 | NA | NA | CASSTRASGDTF | TGTGCCAGCAGTACCCGAGCTTCGGGAGACACCTTC
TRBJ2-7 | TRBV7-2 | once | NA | CANSLIRTSYEQYF | TGTGCCAACAGCCTTATAAGGACGAGTTACGAGCAGTACTTC
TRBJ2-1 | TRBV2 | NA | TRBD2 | CANEREGPTYNEQFF | TGTGCCAACGAGCGGGAGGGGCCCACGTACAATGAGCAGTTCTTC
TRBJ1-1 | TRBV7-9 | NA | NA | CASSLESVSSEAFF | TGTGCCAGCAGCTTAGAGAGTGTATCGTCCGAAGCTTTCTTT
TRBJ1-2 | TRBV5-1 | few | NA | CASSSLSGNYGYTF | TGCGCCAGCAGCTCCCTCTCGGGTAACTATGGCTACACCTTC
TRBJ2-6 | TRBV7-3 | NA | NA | CASSPRSSGANVLTF | TGTGCCAGCAGCCCCAGGAGCTCTGGGGCCAACGTCCTGACTTTC
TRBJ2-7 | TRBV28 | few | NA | CASSPTTPNYEQYF | TGTGCCAGCAGCCCTACCACACCGAACTACGAGCAGTACTTC
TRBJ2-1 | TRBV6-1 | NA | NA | CASSETGEQFF | TGTGCCAGCAGTGAAACGGGTGAGCAGTTCTTC
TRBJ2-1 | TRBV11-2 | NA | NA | CASSRISLEQFF | TGTGCCAGCAGCCGGATCTCCCTTGAGCAGTTCTTC